Listed below are T cell receptor beta chains from one sample, sequenced in a study of control samples from healthy donors and cancer patients. TCRdb keeps only in-frame clones here, not all; method: immunoSEQ multiplex PCR. The sample has around 81,000 clones, approximately 93% seen once. Sequenced sample: blood. All receptors derive from a woman in her thirties in good health. Each CDR3 is given without its conserved first and last residue. The D gene is left open where the match is weak.

length | V | D | CDR3
11 | TRBV19 | - | ASSWDLDYGYT
12 | TRBV4-1 | - | ASSQSRGTYEQY
12 | TRBV4-1 | TRBD2 | ASSQETLAGLSF
13 | TRBV5-1 | TRBD2 | ASSLGLAGTDTQY
13 | TRBV7-2 | - | ASSLSPGPGEKLF
16 | TRBV4-1 | TRBD1 | ASSQDRTTGGYNSPLH
14 | TRBV7-8 | - | ASSLVAGADYNEQF
13 | TRBV29-1 | TRBD1 | SVPVGTGDTGELF
12 | TRBV3-1/TRBV3-2 | - | ASSQDIRGAGYT
9 | TRBV5-6 | - | ASSLTGGYT
11 | TRBV19 | - | ASSIGVGQPQH
12 | TRBV28 | - | ASSSRGMGDGYT
13 | TRBV24-1 | TRBD1 | ATSDWGQGKETQY
13 | TRBV11-2 | - | ASSLSQGQIYGYT
18 | TRBV7-3 | TRBD1 | ASSLMGGTGGSSLDYGYT
12 | TRBV5-4 | TRBD1 | ASSLDRGVSGYT
10 | TRBV30 | - | AWSAGAIEAF
10 | TRBV15 | - | ATSGVRTPQH
13 | TRBV28 | - | ASGGWQVLTGELF
13 | TRBV27 | - | ASSPNNLYNSPLH
11 | TRBV10-3 | - | AISEAGLDTQY
13 | TRBV7-9 | TRBD2 | ASSPRRGGYNEQF
14 | TRBV4-1 | - | ASSREGGTAQETQY